The 20 T cell receptor beta chains presented below share a single source sample, sequenced in a study of T-cell reconstitution after alpha-beta-depleted transplantation in children. Preparing the TCRbeta library involved the use of unique molecular identifiers. TCRdb processed the PCR reads anew with MiXCR; each CDR3 protein has one entry. Here the sample spans over 150,000 distinct CDR3 sequences, over 8.5% being singletons. The sequencing here drew on PBMCs, taken before TCRalphabeta/CD19-depleted stem cell transplant. The receptors stem from a boy between 2 and 10 years old with acute myeloid leukemia, due to receive a stem cell transplant.

Ten or more counts support this clonotype. The chain has TRBV12-3 or TRBV12-4 and TRBJ1-4; a weak D match, TRBD1 (5 bases). There are 12 residues in the CDR3. Trimming took 3 bases from V and 7 from J, leaving 6 bases between them. The CDR3 sequence: CASSFRGEKLFF. CDR3 nucleotide sequence: TGTGCCAGCAGTTTTAGGGGTGAAAAACTGTTTTTT.

This clonotype was counted at least ten times. The rearrangement links TRBV2 to TRBJ1-2; tentatively, D is TRBD1 (6 bases). The CDR3 consists of 15 residues. V lost 0 bases to trimming and J lost 2 bases, with 10 bases between them. Germline-derived CDR1 and CDR2 are SNHLY and FYNNEI. CDR3 residues: CASSEAGGQNYGYTF. CDR3 coding DNA: TGTGCCAGCAGTGAAGCCGGGGGGCAAAACTATGGCTACACCTTC.

This clonotype was seen at least ten times. The rearrangement uses TRBV20-1 and TRBJ2-5; no firm D call. Germline V gene lookup returns CDR1 DFQATT and CDR2 SNEGSKA (reference sequence). This CDR3 is 13 amino acids long. V gave up 3 bases and J gave up 4 bases, with 12 bases separating them. CDR3 loop: CSASGPTGETQYF. Written as DNA, the CDR3 is TGCAGTGCTAGTGGCCCTACGGGAGAGACCCAGTACTTC.

This clonotype was recorded many times. The chain employs TRBV28 and TRBJ2-7; tentative D call: TRBD1 (6 bases). Germline V gene sequence: CDR1 MDHEN, CDR2 SYDVKM. The CDR3 loop spans 19 amino acids. Trimming shortened V by 2 bases and J by 0 bases, and 23 bases separated the two germline ends. The CDR3 bases are TGTGCCAGCAGTTTACTCACATCGACCGGGCTCAGGGGCTCCTACGAGCAGTACTTC. Amino acids: CASSLLTSTGLRGSYEQYF.

This clonotype showed up many times. V gene TRBV12-3 or TRBV12-4 combines with J gene TRBJ2-2; 9 bases match TRBD1. The CDR3 is made up of 15 amino acids. Trimming took 7 bases from V and 6 from J; bases not matched to a gene: 9. The CDR3 bases are TGTGCCAGCACCTGGACAGGGGACGTGGCCGGGGAGCTGTTTTTT. Translation: CASTWTGDVAGELFF.

This chain links TRBV11-3 with TRBJ2-5; the D call may be TRBD1 or TRBD2 (5 bases each). The ends were cut back, 5 bases at V and 5 bases at J, with 15 bases in the middle. CDR3 length equals 14 residues. CDR1 and CDR2 from the germline V gene are SGHNT and YENEEA. The CDR3 reads CASSPDSGWETQYF. The CDR3 nucleotides are TGTGCCAGCAGCCCAGACAGCGGATGGGAGACCCAGTACTTC.

This clonotype was counted at least ten times. The chain combines TRBV27 with TRBJ2-4; 10 bases align to TRBD2. The junction had 7 bases not matched to a gene; V was cut back by 5 bases and J by 6 bases. CDR3 size: 15 residues. CDR1 MNHEY and CDR2 SMNVEV come from the germline V gene (reference sequence). As DNA, the CDR3 is TGTGCCAGCAGTCCCCAGCGGGGGGGGGTAAACATTCAGTACTTC. As protein: CASSPQRGGVNIQYF.

Many counts were recorded for this clonotype. The chain has TRBV24-1 and TRBJ2-1; D not certain. The CDR3 consists of 12 residues. CDR1 is KGHDR, CDR2 SFDVKD, per germline. Trimming shortened V by 4 bases and J by 9 bases, and 9 bases separated the two germline ends. CDR3 sequence: CATSEALGEQFF. DNA of the CDR3: TGTGCCACCAGTGAGGCGCTAGGTGAGCAGTTCTTC.

This clonotype was seen repeatedly, ten times or more. The rearrangement links TRBV6-1 to TRBJ2-7; the match to TRBD2 covers 13 bases. Looked up from germline, CDR1 is MNHNS and CDR2 is SASEGT. The CDR3 totals 15 residues. Losses at the gene ends were 2 bases for V and 5 bases for J; bases not matched to a gene: 3. The CDR3 DNA reads TGTGCCAGCAGTGAATGGACTAGCGGGAGCGACGAGCAGTACTTC. Translating gives CASSEWTSGSDEQYF.

Many counts were recorded for this clonotype. The J gene is TRBJ2-1, the V gene TRBV13; TRBD2 agrees at 14 bases. The length of the CDR3 is 18 residues. Trimming removed 5 bases from V and 5 bases from J; junction bases left unmatched: 11. From germline, CDR1 is PRHDT and CDR2 FYEKMQ (reference sequence). CDR3 DNA: TGTGCCAGCAGCCCTTCGGGACTAGCGGGAGTATTGGACAATGAGCAGTTCTTC. Translation gives CASSPSGLAGVLDNEQFF.

This clonotype has a count of ten or more. The V gene is TRBV7-9, the J gene TRBJ2-3, with D possibly matching TRBD2 (6 bases). The CDR3 runs 14 residues. The germline V gene encodes CDR1 SEHNR and CDR2 FQNEAQ (reference sequence). Trimming shortened V by 3 bases and J by 7 bases, and 14 bases separated the two germline ends. CDR3 DNA: TGTGCCAGCAGCTTGGTGGGAGCGGGCAATACGCAGTATTTT. This translates into CASSLVGAGNTQYF.

This clonotype occurred many times. This sequence joins TRBV14 and TRBJ2-2, with 12 bases matching TRBD2. This CDR3 is built from 16 residues. Trimming removed 4 bases from V and 3 bases from J; junction bases left unmatched: 3. In germline, CDR1 is SGHDN, CDR2 FVKESK. CDR3 bases: TGTGCCAGCAGCCTAGGACTAGCGGGATACACCGGGGAGCTGTTTTTT. Its protein product is CASSLGLAGYTGELFF.

This clonotype was detected many times. The chain joins TRBV5-8 to TRBJ2-3; a possible D gene is TRBD1 (6 bases). The CDR3 covers 15 residues. In germline, CDR1 is SGHTS, CDR2 YDEGEE. V lost 5 bases, J lost 5 bases, and 18 bases lay in between. DNA of the CDR3: TGTGCCAGCAGGCCCTGGGGGCAGGGTGAAGATACGCAGTATTTT. It yields the protein CASRPWGQGEDTQYF.

This clonotype was seen at least ten times. The chain recombines TRBV28 with TRBJ2-5, with TRBD2 as a possible D gene (7 bases). V lost 10 bases to trimming and J lost 1 base, with 25 bases between them. This CDR3 region has 17 residues. CDR1 MDHEN and CDR2 SYDVKM come from the germline V gene. The chain's CDR3 is CAIPPPGGREIQETQYF. The CDR3 nucleotides are TGTGCCATCCCCCCGCCCGGGGGGCGGGAGATCCAAGAGACCCAGTACTTC. Full variable domain (remainder filled in from reference TRBV28 and TRBJ2-5): DVKVTQSSRYLVKRTGEKVFLECVQDMDHENMFWYRQDPGLGLRLIYFSYDVKMKEKGDIPEGYSVSREKKERFSLILESASTNQTSMYLCAIPPPGGREIQETQYFGPGTRLLVL.

This clonotype has at least ten counts. The chain is built from TRBV7-2 and TRBJ1-5; D is undetermined. The CDR3 extends over 15 amino acids. Germline V gives CDR1 SGHTA, CDR2 FQGNSA. V gave up 2 bases and J gave up 6 bases, with 14 bases separating them. CDR3 sequence reads: CASSLIPGRGQPQHF. The CDR3 nucleotides are TGTGCCAGCAGCTTAATTCCAGGCCGGGGTCAGCCCCAGCATTTT.

In its sample, this clonotype was seen many times. This sequence joins TRBV12-3 or TRBV12-4 and TRBJ2-1, with D tentatively TRBD2 (5 bases). This CDR3 has 14 residues. Trimming pared 3 bases from V and 8 bases from J, leaving 14 bases between. The chain's CDR3 is CASSLGSHLYEQFF. The CDR3 coding sequence is TGTGCCAGCAGTTTGGGGAGCCATCTTTATGAGCAGTTCTTC.

Note on this clonotype: A much more abundant neighbour one base away suggests this may be a read error. The gene calls are TRBV20-1 and TRBJ2-4; TRBD2 matches 9 bases. The germline V gene has CDR1 DFQATT and CDR2 SNEGSKA (reference sequence). V shed 1 base and J 6 bases; nucleotides not matched to a gene: 4. The CDR3 length is 14 residues. In DNA form, the CDR3 reads TGCAGTGCTAGAGGTGGGACTAGCAGAAACATTCAGTACTTC. Amino acid sequence: CSARGGTSRNIQYF.

Of note for this clonotype: A much larger clone sits a single nucleotide away, making a read error possible. The V call is TRBV5-1, the J call TRBJ2-3; 10 bases are shared with TRBD2. CDR1 and CDR2 from the germline V gene are SGHRS and YFSETQ. The CDR3 has 14 amino acids. This chain's CDR3 is CASGFLAGADTQYF. CDR3 bases: TGCGCCAGCGGCTTTCTAGCGGGAGCAGATACGCAGTATTTT.

This clonotype was seen many times. The chain joins TRBV12-3 or TRBV12-4 to TRBJ2-3, with 9 bases aligning to TRBD2. With 5 bases clipped from V and 0 bases from J, the junction kept 6 bases outside the gene matches. This CDR3 contains 16 residues. The CDR3 coding sequence is TGTGCCAGCAGTACGACTAGCGGTGCTAGCACAGATACGCAGTATTTT. This gives the protein CASSTTSGASTDTQYF.

This clonotype was seen at least ten times. V usage is TRBV5-1 and J usage is TRBJ2-7, with a tentative D call TRBD2 (5 bases). CDR1 SGHRS and CDR2 YFSETQ come from the germline V gene. This CDR3 region has 13 residues. V shed 2 bases and J shed 7 bases, with 13 bases lying between them. The CDR3 reads CASSLAISGEQYF. The CDR3, as DNA: TGCGCCAGCAGCTTAGCCATTTCGGGGGAGCAGTACTTC.